The present TCR beta chain was sequenced within a study of response to subunit inactivated influenza vaccine. TCRdb processed the RT-PCR reads anew with MiXCR; each CDR3 protein has one entry. The sample lists about 700,000 distinct CDR3 sequences; 14% were seen once. This clonotype was counted at least ten times. Source: PBMCs from blood, taken approximately 15 days before vaccination. The origin of this receptor is a middle-aged man who received an inactivated influenza vaccine.

This chain's CDR3 is CASSPGTGDNEQFF. CDR3 coding DNA: TGTGCCAGCAGCCCTGGGACAGGGGACAATGAGCAGTTCTTC. The chain combines TRBV7-9 with TRBJ2-1; 10 bases match TRBD1. This CDR3 is 14 amino acids long. Germline CDR1 reads SEHNR; CDR2 reads FQNEAQ (reference sequence). V lost 5 bases to trimming and J lost 5 bases; unmatched junction nucleotides: 3.